A single sample is the source of the 9 T cell receptor beta chains below, sequenced in a study of blood T cell repertoires in COVID-19. Profiled with immunoSEQ multiplex PCR; TCRdb holds only in-frame clones, not every one. Of around 300,000 clones listed, 75% to 90% are singletons. Sequences were obtained from PBMCs or T cells enriched from blood (not recorded which). These receptors were obtained from a woman under 30 who had recovered from COVID-19.

The rearrangement links TRBV28 to TRBJ1-5, with 7 bases identical to TRBD1. Germline CDR1 MDHEN, CDR2 SYDVKM. This CDR3 region has 15 residues. J gave up 6 bases and V 8 bases, and 13 bases lay outside the gene matches. CDR3 region: CASHRRQGLTQPQHF. CDR3 sequence (DNA): TGTGCCAGCCATAGAAGACAGGGTTTGACTCAGCCCCAGCATTTT.

The CDR3 region has the DNA TGTGCCAGCAGTTTATTCCCCCCGCAGGGAAGTGGCAATCAGCCCCAGCATTTT. Its protein is CASSLFPPQGSGNQPQHF. The V and J genes are TRBV27 and TRBJ1-5, with a weak D call TRBD1 (5 bases). In germline, CDR1 is MNHEY, CDR2 SMNVEV (reference sequence). The CDR3 sequence is 18 residues long. V was cut by 1 base and J by 2 bases, with 18 bases left in between.

The chain employs TRBV5-1 and TRBJ1-5, with 8 nucleotides matching TRBD1. V shed 4 bases and J 4 bases; nucleotides not matched to a gene: 7. The CDR3 runs to 15 residues. The V gene's germline CDR1 is SGHRS and CDR2 YFSETQ. The CDR3 loop is CASSPGQGLNQPQHF. The CDR3 DNA is TGCGCCAGCAGCCCAGGACAGGGTCTGAATCAGCCCCAGCATTTT.

The CDR3 DNA follows: TGCGCCAGCAGCCAAGAGCCGACAGTGGGCGACTATGGCTACACCTTC. Translated: CASSQEPTVGDYGYTF. The V and J genes are TRBV4-1 and TRBJ1-2, with D tentatively TRBD1 (5 bases). V lost 0 bases, J lost 3 bases, and 14 bases lay in between. Germline V gene data show CDR1 as MGHRA and CDR2 as YSYEKL. The CDR3 is 16 amino acids.

The rearrangement joins TRBV11-3 to TRBJ2-1, with D perhaps TRBD2 (6 bases). This CDR3 has 13 residues. The V gene's germline CDR1 is SGHNT and CDR2 YENEEA. V was trimmed by 1 base and J by 15 bases, leaving 16 bases between them. The CDR3 nucleotides read TGTGCCAGCAGCTTAGGGGGGGAGGTAGATTTGTTCTTC. This translates into CASSLGGEVDLFF.

V is TRBV7-9 and J is TRBJ1-1; D remains unclear. Germline CDR1 is SEHNR and CDR2 is FQNEAQ (reference sequence). V was pared by 5 bases and J by 0 bases, with 13 bases between. This CDR3 has 15 residues. CDR3 DNA: TGTGCCAGCAGCCCGATGGGCATTCTGAACACTGAAGCTTTCTTT. Residues: CASSPMGILNTEAFF.

V and J are TRBV29-1 and TRBJ2-5; 10 positions match TRBD2. CDR3 length: 12 residues. Germline assignment: CDR1 SQVTM and CDR2 ANQGSEA. V was pared by 7 bases and J by 5 bases, with 4 bases of the junction left unmatched. The CDR3 bases are TGCAGCGCCGGGACTAGCGCTGAGACCCAGTACTTC. Translated, it gives CSAGTSAETQYF.

This clone was seen only once. The V gene is TRBV3-1 (or the pseudogene TRBV3-2), the J gene TRBJ1-4; no clear D. V was trimmed by 6 bases and J by 8 bases, leaving 13 bases between them. The CDR3 length is 13 residues. In germline, CDR1 is LGHDT, CDR2 YNNKEL (reference sequence). In DNA, the CDR3 is TGTGCCAGCAGTCGGACTTTCTCCGAAAAACTGTTTTTT. Its protein product is CASSRTFSEKLFF.

This rearrangement joins TRBV28 to TRBJ1-4; tentative D call: TRBD1 (5 bases). Trimming took 7 bases from V and 3 from J, leaving 15 bases between them. From germline, CDR1 is MDHEN and CDR2 SYDVKM. The CDR3 runs to 15 residues. CDR3 sequence (DNA): TGTGCCAGCATTCTTACGGGGGGACCTAATGAAAAACTGTTTTTT. Its protein is CASILTGGPNEKLFF.